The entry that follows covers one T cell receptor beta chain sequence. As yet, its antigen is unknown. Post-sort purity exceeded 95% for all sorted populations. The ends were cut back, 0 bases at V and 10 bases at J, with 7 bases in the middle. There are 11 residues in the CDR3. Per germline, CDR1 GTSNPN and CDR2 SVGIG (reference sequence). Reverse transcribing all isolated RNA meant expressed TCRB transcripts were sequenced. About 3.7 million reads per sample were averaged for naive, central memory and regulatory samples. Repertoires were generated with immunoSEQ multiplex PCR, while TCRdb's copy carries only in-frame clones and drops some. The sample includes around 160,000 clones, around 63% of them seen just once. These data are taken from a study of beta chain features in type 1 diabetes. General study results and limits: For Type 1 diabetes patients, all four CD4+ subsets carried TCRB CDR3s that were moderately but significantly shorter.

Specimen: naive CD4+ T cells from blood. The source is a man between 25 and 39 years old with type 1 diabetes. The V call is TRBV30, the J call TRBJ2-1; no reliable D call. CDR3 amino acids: CAWSVRWEQFF. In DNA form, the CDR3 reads TGTGCCTGGAGTGTGAGGTGGGAGCAGTTCTTC.